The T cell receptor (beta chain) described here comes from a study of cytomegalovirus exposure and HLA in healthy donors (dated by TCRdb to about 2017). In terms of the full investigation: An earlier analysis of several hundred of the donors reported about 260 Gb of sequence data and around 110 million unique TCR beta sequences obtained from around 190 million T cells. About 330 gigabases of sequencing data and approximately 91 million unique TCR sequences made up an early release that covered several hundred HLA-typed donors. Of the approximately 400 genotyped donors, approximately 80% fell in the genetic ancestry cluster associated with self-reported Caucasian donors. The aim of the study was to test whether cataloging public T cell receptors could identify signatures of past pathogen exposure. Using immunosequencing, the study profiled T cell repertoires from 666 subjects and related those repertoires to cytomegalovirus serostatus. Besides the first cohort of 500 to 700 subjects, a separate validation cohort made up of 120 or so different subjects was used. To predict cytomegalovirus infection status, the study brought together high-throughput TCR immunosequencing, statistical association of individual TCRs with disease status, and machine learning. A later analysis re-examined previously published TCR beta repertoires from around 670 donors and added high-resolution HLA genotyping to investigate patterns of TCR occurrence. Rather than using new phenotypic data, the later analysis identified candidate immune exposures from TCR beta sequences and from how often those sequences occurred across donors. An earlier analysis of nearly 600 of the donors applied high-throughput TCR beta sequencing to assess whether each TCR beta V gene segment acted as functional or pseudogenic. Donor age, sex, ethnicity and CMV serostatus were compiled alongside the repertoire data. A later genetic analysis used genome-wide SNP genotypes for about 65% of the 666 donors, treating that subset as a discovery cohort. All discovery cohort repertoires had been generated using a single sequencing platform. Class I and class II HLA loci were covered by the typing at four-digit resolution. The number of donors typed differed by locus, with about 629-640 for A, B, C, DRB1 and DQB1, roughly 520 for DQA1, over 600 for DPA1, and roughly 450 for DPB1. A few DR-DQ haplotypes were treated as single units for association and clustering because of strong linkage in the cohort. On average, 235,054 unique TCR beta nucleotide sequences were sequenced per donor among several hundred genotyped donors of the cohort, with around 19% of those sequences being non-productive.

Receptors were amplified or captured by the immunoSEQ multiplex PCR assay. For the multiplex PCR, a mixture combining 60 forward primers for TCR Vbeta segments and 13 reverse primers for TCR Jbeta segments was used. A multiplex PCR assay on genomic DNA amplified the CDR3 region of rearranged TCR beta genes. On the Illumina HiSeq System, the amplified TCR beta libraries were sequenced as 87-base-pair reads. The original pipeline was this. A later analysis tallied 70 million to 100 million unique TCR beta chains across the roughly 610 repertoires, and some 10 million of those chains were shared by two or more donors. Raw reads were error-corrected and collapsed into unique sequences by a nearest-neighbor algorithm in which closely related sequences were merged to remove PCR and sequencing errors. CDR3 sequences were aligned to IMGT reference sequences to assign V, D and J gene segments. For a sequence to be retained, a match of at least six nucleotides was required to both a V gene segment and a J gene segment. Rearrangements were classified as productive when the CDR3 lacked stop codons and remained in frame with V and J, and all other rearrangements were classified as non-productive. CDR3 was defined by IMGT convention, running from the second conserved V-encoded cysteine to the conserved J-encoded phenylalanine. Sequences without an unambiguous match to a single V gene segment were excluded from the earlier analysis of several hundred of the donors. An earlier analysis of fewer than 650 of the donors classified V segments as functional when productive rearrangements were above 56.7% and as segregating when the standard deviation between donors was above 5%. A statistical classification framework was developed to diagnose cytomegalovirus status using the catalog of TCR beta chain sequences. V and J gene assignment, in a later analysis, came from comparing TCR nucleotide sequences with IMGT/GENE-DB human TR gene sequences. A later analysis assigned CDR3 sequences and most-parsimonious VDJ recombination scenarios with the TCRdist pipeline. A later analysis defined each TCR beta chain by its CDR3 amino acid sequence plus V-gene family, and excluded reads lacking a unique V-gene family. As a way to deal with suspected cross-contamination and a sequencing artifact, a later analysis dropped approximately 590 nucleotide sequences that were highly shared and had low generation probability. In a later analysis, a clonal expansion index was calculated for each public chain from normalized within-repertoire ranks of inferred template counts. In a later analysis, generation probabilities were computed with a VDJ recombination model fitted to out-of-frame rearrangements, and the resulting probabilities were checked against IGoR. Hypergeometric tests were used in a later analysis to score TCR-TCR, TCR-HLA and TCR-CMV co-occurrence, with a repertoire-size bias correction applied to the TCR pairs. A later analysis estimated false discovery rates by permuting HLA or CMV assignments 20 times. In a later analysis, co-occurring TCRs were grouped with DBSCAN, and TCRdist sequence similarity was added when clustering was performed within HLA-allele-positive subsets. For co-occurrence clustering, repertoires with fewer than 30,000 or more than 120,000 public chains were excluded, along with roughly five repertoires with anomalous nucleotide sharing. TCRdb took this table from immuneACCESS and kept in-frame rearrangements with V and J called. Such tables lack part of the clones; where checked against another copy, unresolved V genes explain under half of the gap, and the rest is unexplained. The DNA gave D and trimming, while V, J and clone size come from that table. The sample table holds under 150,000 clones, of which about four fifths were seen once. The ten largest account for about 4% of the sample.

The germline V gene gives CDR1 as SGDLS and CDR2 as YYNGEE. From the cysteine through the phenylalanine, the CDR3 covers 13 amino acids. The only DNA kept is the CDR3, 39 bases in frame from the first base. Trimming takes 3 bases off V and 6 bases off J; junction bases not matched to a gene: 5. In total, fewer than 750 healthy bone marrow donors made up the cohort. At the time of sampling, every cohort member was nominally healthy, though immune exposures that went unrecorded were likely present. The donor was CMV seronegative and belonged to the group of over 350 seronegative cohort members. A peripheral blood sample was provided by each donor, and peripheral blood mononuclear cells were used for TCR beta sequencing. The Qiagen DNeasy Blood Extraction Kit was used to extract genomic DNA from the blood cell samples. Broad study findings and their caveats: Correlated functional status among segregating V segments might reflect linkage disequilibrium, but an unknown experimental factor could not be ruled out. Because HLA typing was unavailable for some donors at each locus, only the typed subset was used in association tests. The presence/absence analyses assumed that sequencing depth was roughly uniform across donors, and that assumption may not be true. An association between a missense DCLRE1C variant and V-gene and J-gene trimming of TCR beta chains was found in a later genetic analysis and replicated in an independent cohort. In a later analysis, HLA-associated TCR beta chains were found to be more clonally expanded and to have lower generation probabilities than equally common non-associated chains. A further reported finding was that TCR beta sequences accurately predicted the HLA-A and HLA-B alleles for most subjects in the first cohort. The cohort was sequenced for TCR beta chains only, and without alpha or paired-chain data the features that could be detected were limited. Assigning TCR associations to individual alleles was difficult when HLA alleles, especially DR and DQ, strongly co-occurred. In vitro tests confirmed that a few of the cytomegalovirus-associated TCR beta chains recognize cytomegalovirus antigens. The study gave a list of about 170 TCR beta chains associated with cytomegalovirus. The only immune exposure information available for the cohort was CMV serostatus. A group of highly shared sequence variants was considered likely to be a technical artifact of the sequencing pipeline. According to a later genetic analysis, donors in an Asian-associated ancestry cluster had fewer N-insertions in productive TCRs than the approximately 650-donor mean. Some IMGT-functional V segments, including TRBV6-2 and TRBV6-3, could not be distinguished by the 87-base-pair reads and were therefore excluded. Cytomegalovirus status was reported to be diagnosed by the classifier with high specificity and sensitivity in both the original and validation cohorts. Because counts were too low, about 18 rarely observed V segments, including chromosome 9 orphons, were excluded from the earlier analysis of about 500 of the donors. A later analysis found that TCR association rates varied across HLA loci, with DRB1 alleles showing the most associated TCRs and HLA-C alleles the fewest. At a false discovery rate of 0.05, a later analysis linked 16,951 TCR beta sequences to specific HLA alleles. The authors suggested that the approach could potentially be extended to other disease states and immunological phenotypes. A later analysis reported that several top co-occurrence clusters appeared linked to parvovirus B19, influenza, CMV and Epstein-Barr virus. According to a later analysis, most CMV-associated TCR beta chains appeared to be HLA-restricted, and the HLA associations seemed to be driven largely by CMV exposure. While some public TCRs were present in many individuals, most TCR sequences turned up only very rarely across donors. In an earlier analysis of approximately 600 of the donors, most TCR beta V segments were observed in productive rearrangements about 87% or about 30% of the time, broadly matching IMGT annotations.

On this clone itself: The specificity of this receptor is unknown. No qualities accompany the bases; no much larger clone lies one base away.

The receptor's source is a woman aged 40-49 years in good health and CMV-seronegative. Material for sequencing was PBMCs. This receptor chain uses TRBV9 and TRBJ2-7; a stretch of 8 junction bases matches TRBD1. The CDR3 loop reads CASSATDRGEQYF. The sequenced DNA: TGTGCCAGCAGCGCTACCGACAGGGGCGAGCAGTACTTC. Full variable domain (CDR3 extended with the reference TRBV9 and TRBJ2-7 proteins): DSGVTQTPKHLITATGQRVTLRCSPRSGDLSVYWYQQSLDQGLQFLIQYYNGEERAKGNILERFSAQQFPDLHSELNLSSLELGDSALYFCASSATDRGEQYFGPGTRLTVT.